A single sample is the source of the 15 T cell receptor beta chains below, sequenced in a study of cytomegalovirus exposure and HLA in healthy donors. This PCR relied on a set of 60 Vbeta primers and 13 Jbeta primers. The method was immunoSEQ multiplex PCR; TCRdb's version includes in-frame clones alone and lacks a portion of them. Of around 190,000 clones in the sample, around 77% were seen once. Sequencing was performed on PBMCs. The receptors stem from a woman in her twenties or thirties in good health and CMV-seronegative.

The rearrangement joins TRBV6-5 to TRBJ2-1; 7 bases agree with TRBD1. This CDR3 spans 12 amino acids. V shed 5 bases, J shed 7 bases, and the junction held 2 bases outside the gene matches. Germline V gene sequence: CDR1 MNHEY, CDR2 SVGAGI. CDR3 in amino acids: CASSGTANEQFF. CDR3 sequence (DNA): TGTGCCAGCAGTGGGACAGCGAATGAGCAGTTCTTC.

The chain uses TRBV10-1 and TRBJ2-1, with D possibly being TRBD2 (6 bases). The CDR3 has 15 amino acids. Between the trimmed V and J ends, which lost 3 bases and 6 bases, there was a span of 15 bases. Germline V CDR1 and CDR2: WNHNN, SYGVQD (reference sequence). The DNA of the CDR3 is TGCGCCAGCAGTGACTGGCGGGGACCGGGCAATGAGCAGTTCTTC. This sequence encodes CASSDWRGPGNEQFF.

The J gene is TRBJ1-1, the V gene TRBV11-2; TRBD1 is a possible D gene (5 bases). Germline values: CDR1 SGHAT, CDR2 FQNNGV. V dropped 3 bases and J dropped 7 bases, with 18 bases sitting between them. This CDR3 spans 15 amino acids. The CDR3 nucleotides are TGTGCCAGCAGCTTGGTCCTCAGTTGGGGCCGTGAAGCTTTCTTT. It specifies CASSLVLSWGREAFF.

CDR3 coding DNA: TGTGCCAGCAGCCCATCCGGCGGGATGAGCGAAGCTTTCTTT. It codes for CASSPSGGMSEAFF. V usage is TRBV7-3 and J usage is TRBJ1-1; D is undetermined. The CDR3 has 14 amino acids. The germline CDR1 and CDR2 sequences are SGHTA and FQGTGA. V was trimmed by 5 bases and J by 8 bases, leaving 18 bases between them.

The CDR3 loop reads CAISEEGRAFF. DNA for the CDR3: TGTGCCATCAGTGAGGAGGGTCGGGCTTTCTTT. The genes are TRBV10-3 and TRBJ1-1; D ambiguous. Trimming shortened V by 2 bases and J by 11 bases, and 9 bases separated the two germline ends. The CDR3 has 11 amino acids. CDR1 and CDR2 from the germline V gene are ENHRY and SYGVKD.

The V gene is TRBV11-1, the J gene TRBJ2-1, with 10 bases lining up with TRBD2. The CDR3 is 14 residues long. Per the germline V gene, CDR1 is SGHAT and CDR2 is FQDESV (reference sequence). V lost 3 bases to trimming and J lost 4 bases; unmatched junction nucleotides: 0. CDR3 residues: CASSFSGGYNEQFF. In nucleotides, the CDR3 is TGTGCCAGCAGCTTTAGCGGGGGGTACAATGAGCAGTTCTTC.

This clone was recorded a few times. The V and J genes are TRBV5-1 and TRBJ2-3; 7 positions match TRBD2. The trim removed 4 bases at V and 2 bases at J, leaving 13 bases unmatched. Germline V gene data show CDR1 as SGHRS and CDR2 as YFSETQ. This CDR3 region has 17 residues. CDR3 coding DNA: TGCGCCAGCAGCACCCCCGCCGGGAGCGGGACCACAGATACGCAGTATTTT. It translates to CASSTPAGSGTTDTQYF. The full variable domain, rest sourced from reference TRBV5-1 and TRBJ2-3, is KAGVTQTPRYLIKTRGQQVTLSCSPISGHRSVSWYQQTPGQGLQFLFEYFSETQRNKGNFPGRFSGRQFSNSRSEMNVSTLELGDSALYLCASSTPAGSGTTDTQYFGPGTRLTVL.

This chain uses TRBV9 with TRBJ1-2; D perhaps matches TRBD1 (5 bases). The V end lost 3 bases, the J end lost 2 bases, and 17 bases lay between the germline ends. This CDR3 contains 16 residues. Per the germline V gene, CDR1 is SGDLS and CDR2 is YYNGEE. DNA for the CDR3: TGTGCCAGCAGCGCACAGGTTTTCAGGGCGAACTATGGCTACACCTTC. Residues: CASSAQVFRANYGYTF.

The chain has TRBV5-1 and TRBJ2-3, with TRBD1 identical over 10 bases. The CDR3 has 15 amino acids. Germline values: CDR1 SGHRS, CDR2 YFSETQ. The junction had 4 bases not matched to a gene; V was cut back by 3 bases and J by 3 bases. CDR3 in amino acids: CASSWGQGRTDTQYF. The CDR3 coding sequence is TGCGCCAGCAGCTGGGGACAGGGGAGGACAGATACGCAGTATTTT. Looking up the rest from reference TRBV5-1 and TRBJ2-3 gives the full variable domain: KAGVTQTPRYLIKTRGQQVTLSCSPISGHRSVSWYQQTPGQGLQFLFEYFSETQRNKGNFPGRFSGRQFSNSRSEMNVSTLELGDSALYLCASSWGQGRTDTQYFGPGTRLTVL.

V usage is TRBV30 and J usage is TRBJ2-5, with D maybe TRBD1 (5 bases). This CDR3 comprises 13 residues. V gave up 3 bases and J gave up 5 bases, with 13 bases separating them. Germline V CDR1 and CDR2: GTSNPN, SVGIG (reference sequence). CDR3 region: CAWSAKGSETQYF. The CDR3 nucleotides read TGTGCCTGGAGCGCGAAGGGGTCGGAGACCCAGTACTTC.

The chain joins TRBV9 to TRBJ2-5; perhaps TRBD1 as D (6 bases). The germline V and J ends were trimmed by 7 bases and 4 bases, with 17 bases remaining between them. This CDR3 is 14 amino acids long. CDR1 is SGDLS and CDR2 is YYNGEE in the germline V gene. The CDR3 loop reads CASSGTQRRETQYF. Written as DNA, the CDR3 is TGTGCCAGCTCCGGGACACAAAGAAGAGAGACCCAGTACTTC.

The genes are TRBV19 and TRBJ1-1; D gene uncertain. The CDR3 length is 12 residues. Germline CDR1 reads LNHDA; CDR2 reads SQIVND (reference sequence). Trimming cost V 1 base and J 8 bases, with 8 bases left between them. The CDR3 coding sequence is TGTGCCAGTAGTATAGGCGGCTTAGAAGCTTTCTTT. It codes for CASSIGGLEAFF.

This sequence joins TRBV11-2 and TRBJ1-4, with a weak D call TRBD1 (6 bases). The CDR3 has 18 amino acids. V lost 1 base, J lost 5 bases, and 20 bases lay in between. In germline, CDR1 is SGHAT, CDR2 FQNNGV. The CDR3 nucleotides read TGTGCCAGCAGCTTAGTTGGTTACAGGGAGGGGAACAATGAAAAACTGTTTTTT. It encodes CASSLVGYREGNNEKLFF.

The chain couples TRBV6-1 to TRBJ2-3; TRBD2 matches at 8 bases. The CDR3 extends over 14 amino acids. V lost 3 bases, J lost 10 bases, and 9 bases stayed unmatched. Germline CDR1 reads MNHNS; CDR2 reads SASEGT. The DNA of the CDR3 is TGTGCCAGCAGTGACTTTGGACTAGCCTGGCCGCAGTATTTT. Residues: CASSDFGLAWPQYF.

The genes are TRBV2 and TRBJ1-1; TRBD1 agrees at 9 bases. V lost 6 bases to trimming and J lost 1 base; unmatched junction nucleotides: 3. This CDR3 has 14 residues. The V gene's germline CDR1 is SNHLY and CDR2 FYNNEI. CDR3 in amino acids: CASRGTGRNTEAFF. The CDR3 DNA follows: TGTGCCAGCAGAGGGACAGGGAGGAACACTGAAGCTTTCTTT.